Following are 18 T cell receptor beta chains from one sample sequenced in a study of cytomegalovirus exposure and HLA in healthy donors. The PCR made use of 60 Vbeta and 13 Jbeta primers. This table comes from immunoSEQ multiplex PCR, and its TCRdb copy is limited to in-frame clones, with some not included. The repertoire includes approximately 120,000 clones, under 85% of them detected once, and about 3% sits in the top ten. Sequenced sample: PBMCs. The receptor source for this set is a man younger than 45 in good health and CMV-seronegative.

This clone was found once. The genes are TRBV27 and TRBJ2-5; TRBD2 matches 7 bases. V was pared by 3 bases and J by 2 bases, with 12 bases of the junction left unmatched. Germline CDR1 and CDR2: MNHEY and SMNVEV (reference sequence). The CDR3 has 17 residues. The DNA of the CDR3 is TGTGCCAGCAGTTTGTGGGCTAGCGGCGCGCCGCAAGAGACCCAGTACTTC. Encoded protein: CASSLWASGAPQETQYF.

This clone has a handful of counts. Here the CDR3 reads CSASYDEQYF. CDR3 DNA sequence: TGCAGTGCTAGTTATGACGAGCAGTACTTC. The rearrangement joins TRBV20-1 to TRBJ2-7, with unresolved D. V lost 3 bases to trimming and J lost 5 bases, with 5 bases between them. The CDR3 is made up of 10 amino acids. CDR1 is DFQATT and CDR2 is SNEGSKA in the germline V gene (reference sequence).

The rearrangement links TRBV10-1 to TRBJ1-4; TRBD1 agrees at 9 bases. The CDR3 runs 13 residues. V shed 6 bases, J shed 15 bases, and the junction held 11 bases outside the gene matches. CDR1 and CDR2 (germline): WNHNN, SYGVQD (reference sequence). The DNA for the CDR3 is TGCGCCAGCAGGGCCGCCGGGACAGGGAATTTGTTTTTT. This codes for CASRAAGTGNLFF.

The chain joins TRBV28 to TRBJ2-7; TRBD2 might be the D (6 bases). The length of the CDR3 is 13 residues. The V and J ends lost 6 bases and 5 bases respectively, with 14 bases between them. Germline CDR1 MDHEN, CDR2 SYDVKM. The CDR3 DNA reads TGTGCCAGCAGCCAATCGGGACTTAACGAGCAGTACTTC. Translation: CASSQSGLNEQYF.

A few counts support this clone. The V gene is TRBV27, the J gene TRBJ2-7, with unresolved D. This CDR3 contains 11 residues. Germline assignment: CDR1 MNHEY and CDR2 SMNVEV (reference sequence). Trimming took 5 bases from V and 3 from J, leaving 5 bases between them. Here the CDR3 DNA reads TGTGCCAGCAGTGGCCTCTACGAGCAGTACTTC. This codes for CASSGLYEQYF.

The sample holds a few counts of this clone. The gene calls are TRBV19 and TRBJ1-1, with D hard to call. Trimming pared 6 bases from V and 1 base from J, leaving 9 bases between. The CDR3 runs 13 residues. Germline V CDR1 and CDR2: LNHDA, SQIVND (reference sequence). The DNA of the CDR3 is TGTGCCAGTAGCGTCGGGGAGAACACTGAAGCTTTCTTT. Translated: CASSVGENTEAFF. Drawing the rest from reference TRBV19 and TRBJ1-1, the complete variable domain is DGGITQSPKYLFRKEGQNVTLSCEQNLNHDAMYWYRQDPGQGLRLIYYSQIVNDFQKGDIAEGYSVSREKKESFPLTVTSAQKNPTAFYLCASSVGENTEAFFGQGTRLTVV.

Remarks on this clone: Other nucleotide sequences in the sample specify the same CDR3. For the CDR3, the DNA is TGCAGTGCTACCCCCGGGGGCTACACCTTC. Translating it yields CSATPGGYTF. The chain couples TRBV20-1 to TRBJ1-2; the D is unclear. Germline V CDR1 and CDR2: DFQATT, SNEGSKA (reference sequence). Trimming removed 4 bases from V and 8 bases from J, with 8 bases in between. The CDR3 extends over 10 amino acids.

In this sample, this clone turned up once. The chain recombines TRBV5-1 with TRBJ1-1; the match to TRBD1 covers 8 bases. Per germline, CDR1 SGHRS and CDR2 YFSETQ. This CDR3 comprises 14 residues. V was pared by 4 bases and J by 4 bases, with 6 bases of the junction left unmatched. The CDR3: CASSPDRAGTEAFF. The CDR3 DNA follows: TGCGCCAGCAGCCCGGACAGGGCCGGCACTGAAGCTTTCTTT.

The chain joins TRBV5-1 to TRBJ2-2; 8 positions match TRBD1. The CDR3 length is 15 residues. The V gene end was trimmed by 2 bases and the J gene end by 5 bases; junction bases not matched to a gene: 5. Looked up from germline, CDR1 is SGHRS and CDR2 is YFSETQ. CDR3 residues: CASSFGQGFTGELFF. CDR3 in DNA: TGCGCCAGCAGCTTTGGACAGGGCTTTACCGGGGAGCTGTTTTTT.

The chain combines TRBV15 with TRBJ2-3; tentatively, D is TRBD2 (6 bases). The V and J ends lost 3 bases and 0 bases respectively, with 10 bases between them. This CDR3 comprises 15 residues. Per germline, CDR1 LNHNV and CDR2 YYDKDF (reference sequence). The CDR3 DNA is TGTGCCACCAGCAGGGGTCGGGGGAGCACAGATACGCAGTATTTT. It codes for CATSRGRGSTDTQYF.

J is TRBJ1-1 and V is TRBV7-9; TRBD1 is a possible D gene (5 bases). Trimming pared 3 bases from V and 4 bases from J, leaving 12 bases between. Germline CDR1 is SEHNR and CDR2 is FQNEAQ (reference sequence). CDR3 size: 14 residues. CDR3 region: CASSFGQGRTEAFF. CDR3 DNA: TGTGCCAGCAGCTTCGGGCAGGGCCGCACTGAAGCTTTCTTT.

This chain joins TRBV6-1 and TRBJ2-7; perhaps TRBD1 as D (5 bases). This CDR3 comprises 13 residues. V lost 3 bases and J lost 2, with 8 bases in between. Per germline, CDR1 MNHNS and CDR2 SASEGT. The CDR3: CASSDQGPYEQYF. Written as DNA, the CDR3 is TGTGCCAGCAGTGACCAGGGCCCCTACGAGCAGTACTTC.

The chain is built from TRBV9 and TRBJ1-2, with TRBD1 as a possible D gene (6 bases). The germline V and J ends were trimmed by 2 bases and 5 bases, with 13 bases remaining between them. This CDR3 has 14 amino acids. Per germline, CDR1 SGDLS and CDR2 YYNGEE. The CDR3, as DNA: TGTGCCAGCAGCGTCGAGGACAGACTATATGGCTACACCTTC. It is translated as CASSVEDRLYGYTF.

The V gene is TRBV6-1, the J gene TRBJ1-1; D perhaps matches TRBD1 (6 bases). CDR3 length: 15 residues. Trimming removed 3 bases from V and 0 bases from J, with 11 bases in between. CDR1 MNHNS and CDR2 SASEGT come from the germline V gene. This CDR3 reads CASSDRGSMNTEAFF. The CDR3 nucleotides read TGTGCCAGCAGTGACAGGGGAAGCATGAACACTGAAGCTTTCTTT.

For this clone: The junction does not match germline at one end; this may be a read error. The V gene is TRBV18, the J gene TRBJ2-3, with D possibly matching TRBD1 (5 bases). CDR1 is KGHSH, CDR2 LQKENI, per germline. This CDR3 spans 17 amino acids. The CDR3 loop is CVSSPRGRSQDTDTQYF. DNA of the CDR3: TGTGTCAGCTCACCAAGGGGTCGTTCCCAGGACACAGATACGCAGTATTTT.

The rearrangement uses TRBV5-1 and TRBJ2-7, with D possibly matching TRBD2 (6 bases). The CDR3 is 14 residues long. Trimming shortened V by 4 bases and J by 9 bases, and 20 bases separated the two germline ends. The germline V gene encodes CDR1 SGHRS and CDR2 YFSETQ. CDR3 coding DNA: TGCGCCAGCAGCCAAGAGCGGGCCGGAGTGGTGCAGTACTTC. Translating gives CASSQERAGVVQYF. The variable domain in full, with the rest retrieved from reference TRBV5-1 and TRBJ2-7, is KAGVTQTPRYLIKTRGQQVTLSCSPISGHRSVSWYQQTPGQGLQFLFEYFSETQRNKGNFPGRFSGRQFSNSRSEMNVSTLELGDSALYLCASSQERAGVVQYFGPGTRLTVT.

This clone was seen a handful of times. It is likely a read error, because the conserved phenylalanine at the end of the CDR3 is missing. No DNA is shown, since the ends of the CDR3 on it are uncertain; the CDR3 is the one TCRdb lists. The chain combines TRBV30 with TRBJ1-1; TRBD1, as called in the table, went unchecked against the DNA. Germline CDR1 is GTSNPN and CDR2 is SVGIG (reference sequence). With termini counted, the CDR3 has 14 amino acids. The CDR3 sequence is CAWSVYSGAAEALV.

The chain is built from TRBV5-6 and TRBJ1-6; no definite D call. Germline CDR1 reads SGHDT; CDR2 reads YYEEEE. Trimming cost V 4 bases and J 2 bases, with 7 bases left between them. The CDR3 loop spans 14 amino acids. The CDR3 DNA follows: TGTGCCAGCAGCCTACCGCCCTATAATTCACCCCTCCACTTT. Its translation is CASSLPPYNSPLHF.